This TCR beta chain was sequenced for a study of OX40 agonist ivuxolimab in advanced cancers. The overall study: All patients had ivuxolimab intravenously every 2 weeks at 0.01 to 10 mg/kg.

Germline assignment: CDR1 MDHEN and CDR2 SYDVKM. The CDR3 is 14 residues long. V gave up 1 base and J gave up 9 bases, with 15 bases separating them. Autoimmune disease history or systemic immunosuppression led to patient exclusion. Overall study findings and caveats: CD4+ T cells averaged fewer expanded clones than CD8+ T cells.

Sequencing used immunoSEQ multiplex PCR; TCRdb keeps in-frame clones, though not all of them. Of 55,000 to 65,000 clones listed, just under 90% are singletons. On this clone: Its antigen is undetermined.

The chain combines TRBV28 with TRBJ1-2; weak D call: TRBD1 (5 bases). This material consisted of CD4+ or CD8+ T cells sorted from blood, taken in a trial of the OX40 agonist ivuxolimab. This TCR was recovered from an adult with an advanced solid tumor such as melanoma, head and neck, liver or kidney cancer. The CDR3 reads CASSLLGGGDSYTF. Here the CDR3 DNA reads TGTGCCAGCAGTTTATTGGGGGGAGGGGATAGCTACACCTTC.